A selection of T cell receptor beta chains follows, all from one sample in a study of T cell responses to AZD1222 COVID-19 vaccine. The repertoire was sequenced with immunoSEQ multiplex PCR; TCRdb's copy has only in-frame clones and lacks some. The repertoire includes some 110,000 clones, 70% to 90% of them detected once, and roughly 4.2% sits in the top ten. Sequenced material: peripheral blood, taken on day 0 of AZD1222 vaccination. These receptors all come from an adult in good health. Each CDR3 is given with its conserved first and last residue. D genes are given only for firm matches. Clone size is not always given. Where it is, it says once, few, many or a class for expanded clones.

d_gene	abundance	v_gene	j_gene	CDR3nt	CDR3aa
TRBD1	NA	TRBV6-5	TRBJ2-7	TGTGCCAGCGGGACAGGGGGCCTAAGCTCTGAGCAGTACTTC	CASGTGGLSSEQYF
NA	NA	TRBV5-1	TRBJ2-1	TGCGCCAGCAGCTTGGGGGACACACGACTATACAATGAGCAGTTCTTC	CASSLGDTRLYNEQFF
NA	NA	TRBV2	TRBJ1-2	TGTGCCAGCAGTGCATGGGGTGAAGCTGGCTACACCTTC	CASSAWGEAGYTF
TRBD2	NA	TRBV9	TRBJ2-3	TGTGCCAGCAGCTGGGCTAGCGGGGGAGAGACAGATACGCAGTATTTT	CASSWASGGETDTQYF
TRBD1	once	TRBV6-2/TRBV6-3	TRBJ1-5	TGTGCCAGCAGCCGAACAGGGGGCCTAGATCAGCCCCAGCATTTT	CASSRTGGLDQPQHF
NA	few	TRBV6-5	TRBJ1-1	TGTGCCAGCAGTTACAGGTTGAACACTGAAGCTTTCTTT	CASSYRLNTEAFF
TRBD1	NA	TRBV7-6	TRBJ2-5	TGTGCCAGCAGCTTAGAGTTACCCAGGGGGACCCAAGAGACCCAGTACTTC	CASSLELPRGTQETQYF
NA	NA	TRBV5-1	TRBJ1-4	TGCGCCAGCAGCTTCGGGACACTGAATGAAAAACTGTTTTTT	CASSFGTLNEKLFF
TRBD1	NA	TRBV9	TRBJ2-7	TGTGCCAGCAGAGCGCTTTTACCAGGGACAGGGCTGTTGTACTCCTACGAGCAGTACTTC	CASRALLPGTGLLYSYEQYF
NA	once	TRBV29-1	TRBJ1-2	TGCAGCGTTGGGGGGGCGCTTGATGGCTACACCTTC	CSVGGALDGYTF
NA	NA	TRBV28	TRBJ1-5	TGTGCCAGCAGGGGAGCGTCCAATCAGCCCCAGCATTTT	CASRGASNQPQHF
NA	NA	TRBV28	TRBJ1-6	TGTGCCAGCAGTCTCAGGGCGAGTAATTCACCCCTCCACTTT	CASSLRASNSPLHF
NA	NA	TRBV6-5	TRBJ2-7	TGTGCCAGCAGTTACTCGACAGCGGAGAGCTCCTACGAGCAGTACTTC	CASSYSTAESSYEQYF
NA	NA	TRBV30	TRBJ1-2	TGTGCCTGGAGTCACCATTCCCTACAGGGTTTCGTTAACTATGGCTACACCTTC	CAWSHHSLQGFVNYGYTF
TRBD1	NA	TRBV19	TRBJ2-7	TGTGCCAGTAGTATACTCGGGACAGGGTCCTACGAGCAGTACTTC	CASSILGTGSYEQYF
NA	NA	TRBV15	TRBJ1-5	TGTGCCACCAGCAGAGATGGGGGCCCCCAGCATTTT	CATSRDGGPQHF
NA	NA	TRBV12-3/TRBV12-4	TRBJ1-1	TGTGCCAGCCGACGTCTTATTAACACTGAAGCTTTCTTT	CASRRLINTEAFF
NA	NA	TRBV7-9	TRBJ1-5	TGTGCCAGCAGCGTCAATGATTTACTTGGGAATCAGCCCCAGCATTTT	CASSVNDLLGNQPQHF
NA	NA	TRBV5-5	TRBJ2-5	TGTGCCAGCACCCGACAGCAAGAGACCCAGTACTTC	CASTRQQETQYF
NA	NA	TRBV25-1	TRBJ2-5	TGTGCCAGCAGTGCCTCGACAGGTCGGGAGACCCAGTACTTC	CASSASTGRETQYF
NA	NA	TRBV24-1	TRBJ2-1	TGTGCCACCAGTGAGGTTGGTAGGGGCGATTACAATGAGCAGTTCTTC	CATSEVGRGDYNEQFF
TRBD2	few	TRBV4-1	TRBJ2-1	TGCGCCAGCAGCCAGTCCCTAGGGACTACCAATGAGCAGTTCTTC	CASSQSLGTTNEQFF
NA	NA	TRBV5-1	TRBJ2-3	TGCGCCAGCAGCTTGAGCCCGGGAAGGGGCACAGATACGCAGTATTTT	CASSLSPGRGTDTQYF
NA	NA	TRBV7-2	TRBJ2-3	TGTGCCAGCAGCTTAGTGGCTAGGGGGGCATCAACAGATACGCAGTATTTT	CASSLVARGASTDTQYF
TRBD2	NA	TRBV6-2/TRBV6-3	TRBJ2-5	TGTGCCAGCAGCGTGGTGGGCCGGGGGGAGGAGACCCAGTACTTC	CASSVVGRGEETQYF
TRBD1	NA	TRBV18	TRBJ1-1	TGTGCCAGCTCACCAAGGACAGGGTCGGGTCAGACTGAAGCTTTCTTT	CASSPRTGSGQTEAFF
NA	NA	TRBV6-1	TRBJ1-2	TGTGCCAGCGTGAGCGGAGGGTATGGCTACACCTTC	CASVSGGYGYTF
TRBD1	NA	TRBV19	TRBJ1-1	TGTGCCAGTAGTATAAAGGGGGCGCAAAGCGCGACTGAAGCTTTCTTT	CASSIKGAQSATEAFF
NA	NA	TRBV19	TRBJ2-3	TGTGCCAGTAGTGGGTTAACGAGCACAGATACGCAGTATTTT	CASSGLTSTDTQYF
NA	NA	TRBV28	TRBJ2-7	TGTGCCAGCAGTTTATCCCTAACTGAGCAGTACTTC	CASSLSLTEQYF
NA	once	TRBV9	TRBJ2-1	TGTGCCAGCAGCGTAGGCGGCCCGCCCTACAATGAGCAGTTCTTC	CASSVGGPPYNEQFF
NA	once	TRBV10-1	TRBJ2-1	TGCGCCAGCAGTGCCGGACAAGCAGTAGATGAGCAGTTCTTC	CASSAGQAVDEQFF
TRBD1	NA	TRBV7-2	TRBJ1-5	TGTGCCAGCAGCCCTAGGGGGCTCCGGAGCAATCAGCCCCAGCATTTT	CASSPRGLRSNQPQHF
NA	NA	TRBV28	TRBJ2-7	TGTGCCAGCTGGGGCCGGCAGGAAATCTACGAGCAGTACTTC	CASWGRQEIYEQYF
NA	NA	TRBV12-3/TRBV12-4	TRBJ1-1	TGTGCCAGCAGCCACCTAATGAACACTGAAGCTTTCTTT	CASSHLMNTEAFF
NA	NA	TRBV19	TRBJ2-7	TGTGCCAGCAAACCCGGCACAGGGACCTCCTACGAGCAGTACTTC	CASKPGTGTSYEQYF
NA	NA	TRBV7-9	TRBJ1-1	TGTGCCAGCAGCTTAGTAGGACAGACTGAAGCTTTCTTT	CASSLVGQTEAFF
NA	once	TRBV11-2	TRBJ1-3	TGTGCCAGCAGCGCACTCCAGGGAAACACCATATATTTT	CASSALQGNTIYF
NA	once	TRBV6-5	TRBJ1-2	TGTGCCTCCCGACTTCCTAACTATGGCTACACCTTC	CASRLPNYGYTF
NA	NA	TRBV5-1	TRBJ1-6	TGCGCCAGCAGGGGTCCCCCGGATTCACCCCTCCACTTT	CASRGPPDSPLHF
TRBD1	NA	TRBV7-9	TRBJ1-1	TGTGCCAGCAGCGACAGGGGGACGAACACTGAAGCTTTCTTT	CASSDRGTNTEAFF
TRBD1	once	TRBV30	TRBJ1-5	TGTGCCTGGAGGGCACAGGGGAATCAGCCCCAGCATTTT	CAWRAQGNQPQHF